This entry concerns a single T cell receptor beta chain. What it recognizes is unknown. TCRbeta library construction was performed incorporating unique molecular identifiers. Via MiXCR, TCRdb re-called the PCR reads, giving one row per CDR3 protein. Among 400,000 to 450,000 distinct CDR3 sequences listed, over 40% were seen once. The data belong to a study of T-cell reconstitution after alpha-beta-depleted transplantation in children. Findings and caveats of the study: Recipient T cells and thymic progenitors that survived gave rise to the high TCRbeta diversity observed at day 60 in some patients. Approximately two months post-transplant, alpha-beta T cells reportedly originated from several hundred expanded graft clones. T cells produced anew were the main source of T-cell counts and diversity one year after transplant.

CDR1 and CDR2 from the germline V gene are MDHEN and SYDVKM. V was pared by 2 bases and J by 0 bases, with 11 bases between. The CDR3 is 15 residues long. The clonotype was recovered from a girl aged 2-9 years with aplastic anemia, due to receive a stem cell transplant. The rearrangement uses TRBV28 and TRBJ2-7; D is possibly TRBD1 (5 bases). The material sequenced was PBMCs, taken before TCRalphabeta/CD19-depleted stem cell transplant. Here the CDR3 DNA reads TGTGCCAGCAGTTTAAAGGGGCCGCTCTCCTACGAGCAGTACTTC. Its translation: CASSLKGPLSYEQYF.